A single sample is the source of the 21 T cell receptor beta chains below, sequenced in a study of PD-1 blockade in classical Hodgkin lymphoma. Time point denoted: cycle 4 day 1 (C4D1), after around six weeks of nivolumab. There was relapse after autologous stem cell transplantation in every patient, and there was variation in brentuximab vedotin exposure. Libraries were prepared by immunoSEQ multiplex PCR; TCRdb keeps only in-frame clonotypes and omits some of them. The sample records around 46,000 clones, 90% being singletons. Material: peripheral blood mononuclear cells (PBMCs), obtained before the fourth cycle of nivolumab. These receptors were taken from a human donor with classical Hodgkin lymphoma.

The count of this clone is one. The chain combines TRBV27 with TRBJ2-1, with D perhaps given as TRBD1 or TRBD2 (5 bases each). The CDR3 extends over 15 amino acids. CDR1 and CDR2 (germline): MNHEY, SMNVEV (reference sequence). Trimming pared 5 bases from V and 5 bases from J, leaving 16 bases between. CDR3 in amino acids: CASSDPGTRDNEQFF. The CDR3 DNA reads as TGTGCCAGCAGTGACCCCGGGACGCGAGACAATGAGCAGTTCTTC.

J is TRBJ2-2 and V is TRBV15, with TRBD2 matching over 8 bases. CDR1 and CDR2 (germline): LNHNV, YYDKDF (reference sequence). Germline trimming cut 1 base from V and 1 base from J; bases unmatched to any gene: 2. CDR3 size: 16 residues. The CDR3 sequence: CATSRASGLNTGELFF. The CDR3 DNA reads TGTGCCACCAGCAGAGCTAGCGGGCTGAACACCGGGGAGCTGTTTTTT.

This clone was observed once. The chain has TRBV9 and TRBJ1-2; weak D call: TRBD1 (5 bases). Trimming removed 7 bases at V and 1 base at J, with 11 bases between. Germline lookup yields CDR1 SGDLS and CDR2 YYNGEE. The CDR3 runs to 13 residues. CDR3 protein: CASGGSYNYGYTF. CDR3 DNA: TGTGCCAGCGGGGGATCTTATAACTATGGCTACACCTTC.

The J gene is TRBJ2-5, the V gene TRBV28; TRBD1 might be the D (6 bases). The DNA end is a closer match to TRBJ2-7, so the J assignment may be wrong. Germline CDR1 is MDHEN and CDR2 is SYDVKM. The CDR3 consists of 15 residues. The CDR3 reads CASSQTGTKSHEQYF. The CDR3 DNA reads as TGTGCCAGCAGTCAAACCGGGACAAAGTCCCACGAGCAGTACTTC.

V usage is TRBV5-1 and J usage is TRBJ2-2, with 8 positions matching TRBD2. V gave up 4 bases and J gave up 4 bases; unmatched junction bases: 12. This CDR3 is built from 17 residues. CDR1 is SGHRS, CDR2 YFSETQ, per germline. The CDR3 loop is CASSRLDLSGATGELFF. CDR3 DNA: TGCGCCAGCAGCCGCCTAGACCTTAGCGGGGCCACCGGGGAGCTGTTTTTT. Drawing the rest from reference TRBV5-1 and TRBJ2-2, the complete variable domain is KAGVTQTPRYLIKTRGQQVTLSCSPISGHRSVSWYQQTPGQGLQFLFEYFSETQRNKGNFPGRFSGRQFSNSRSEMNVSTLELGDSALYLCASSRLDLSGATGELFFGEGSRLTVL.

This chain links TRBV6-6 with TRBJ2-7, with D maybe TRBD1 (5 bases). Germline V gene data show CDR1 as MNHNY and CDR2 as SVGAGI (reference sequence). V lost 4 bases and J 0 bases, leaving 10 bases between the germline ends. The CDR3 totals 14 residues. DNA of the CDR3: TGTGCCAGCAGTTTAGACAGAAGCTCCTACGAGCAGTACTTC. Its protein product is CASSLDRSSYEQYF.

The chain recombines TRBV11-2 with TRBJ2-1; no firm D call. The germline gives CDR1 SGHAT, CDR2 FQNNGV. Trimming removed 2 bases at V and 0 bases at J, with 8 bases between. CDR3 length: 15 amino acids. The CDR3 bases are TGTGCCAGCAGCTTAAGGTGGGCCTCCTACAATGAGCAGTTCTTC. Protein: CASSLRWASYNEQFF. Together with reference TRBV11-2 and TRBJ2-1, the CDR3 gives the full variable domain: EAGVAQSPRYKIIEKRQSVAFWCNPISGHATLYWYQQILGQGPKLLIQFQNNGVVDDSQLPKDRFSAERLKGVDSTLKIQPAKLEDSAVYLCASSLRWASYNEQFFGPGTRLTVL.

The gene calls are TRBV7-3 and TRBJ1-2; D is unresolved. Trimming shortened V by 0 bases and J by 4 bases, and 9 bases separated the two germline ends. Per germline, CDR1 SGHTA and CDR2 FQGTGA. This CDR3 is 14 amino acids long. CDR3 sequence reads: CASSLTPGIYGYTF. The CDR3 region has the DNA TGTGCCAGCAGCTTAACGCCAGGCATCTATGGCTACACCTTC.

The chain recombines TRBV5-6 with TRBJ2-3; tentative D call: TRBD2 (7 bases). The germline V and J ends were trimmed by 1 base and 5 bases, with 17 bases remaining between them. The CDR3 spans 16 residues. From germline, CDR1 is SGHDT and CDR2 YYEEEE. CDR3 DNA sequence: TGTGCCAGCAGCTTGAATCTGGTGGGAGGGGGAGATACGCAGTATTTT. This codes for CASSLNLVGGGDTQYF.

The chain carries TRBV2 and TRBJ1-1; TRBD1 might be the D (5 bases). This CDR3 has 18 amino acids. V was trimmed by 2 bases and J by 6 bases, leaving 25 bases between them. CDR1 and CDR2 (germline): SNHLY, FYNNEI. In nucleotides, the CDR3 is TGTGCCAGCAGTGAAATCGGACTAGCTCCGGGACTTTCGGCTGAAGCTTTCTTT. Amino acids: CASSEIGLAPGLSAEAFF.

The chain joins TRBV7-2 to TRBJ2-1, with 9 positions matching TRBD2. V dropped 6 bases and J dropped 4; count of bases not matched to a gene: 7. Germline assignment: CDR1 SGHTA and CDR2 FQGNSA. CDR3 length equals 15 residues. The DNA of the CDR3 is TGTGCCAGCAGACCGGGACTAGCTGGGTACAATGAGCAGTTCTTC. Amino acid sequence: CASRPGLAGYNEQFF.

The chain joins TRBV6-1 to TRBJ1-5; D gene uncertain. Trimming took off 0 bases at V and 7 bases at J, with 4 bases between the two ends. The V gene's germline CDR1 is MNHNS and CDR2 SASEGT. This CDR3 contains 12 residues. The CDR3 DNA follows: TGTGCCAGCAGTGAAGCAGGGCAGCCCCAGCATTTT. As protein: CASSEAGQPQHF.

The chain is built from TRBV2 and TRBJ2-3, with D unresolved. The CDR3 is made up of 17 amino acids. Germline V gives CDR1 SNHLY, CDR2 FYNNEI. V lost 0 bases to trimming and J lost 8 bases, with 21 bases between them. The CDR3: CASSEAPPGGVYGTQYF. CDR3 bases: TGTGCCAGCAGTGAAGCCCCCCCGGGCGGAGTTTATGGTACGCAGTATTTT. Supplemented by reference TRBV2 and TRBJ2-3, the full variable domain reads EPEVTQTPSHQVTQMGQEVILRCVPISNHLYFYWYRQILGQKVEFLVSFYNNEISEKSEIFDDQFSVERPDGSNFTLKIRSTKLEDSAMYFCASSEAPPGGVYGTQYFGPGTRLTVL.

This chain joins TRBV18 and TRBJ2-1; no clear D. This CDR3 comprises 12 residues. Germline loops: CDR1 KGHSH, CDR2 LQKENI. V lost 3 bases to trimming and J lost 8 bases, with 8 bases between them. The CDR3 DNA sequence: TGTGCCAGCTCACCCACCAAGTATGAGCAGTTCTTC. Amino acid sequence: CASSPTKYEQFF.

A few counts support this clone. V gene TRBV4-1 combines with J gene TRBJ1-5; 9 bases agree with TRBD1. With V trimmed by 1 base and J by 7 bases, 11 bases remained unmatched. The germline V gene encodes CDR1 MGHRA and CDR2 YSYEKL. CDR3 length equals 17 residues. CDR3 region: CASSQAILQGAGQPQHF. CDR3 nucleotides: TGCGCCAGCAGCCAAGCCATTCTACAGGGGGCGGGACAGCCCCAGCATTTT.

The V call is TRBV29-1, the J call TRBJ1-2; no reliable D call. Trimming removed 2 bases at V and 8 bases at J, with 12 bases between. Germline CDR1 is SQVTM and CDR2 is ANQGSEA. The CDR3 is 12 amino acids. Here the CDR3 reads CSVEKGREGYTF. CDR3 coding DNA: TGCAGCGTTGAAAAGGGTAGGGAGGGCTACACCTTC.

The J gene is TRBJ1-2, the V gene TRBV7-8; D is uncertain. The length of the CDR3 is 15 residues. Germline V CDR1 and CDR2: SGHVS, FQNEAQ. The germline V and J ends were trimmed by 1 base and 3 bases, with 12 bases remaining between them. CDR3 region: CASSLGARPDYGYTF. The CDR3 nucleotides are TGTGCCAGCAGCTTAGGGGCCCGCCCTGACTATGGCTACACCTTC.

This clone appeared a single time. This chain uses TRBV5-1 with TRBJ1-4; 7 nucleotides align to TRBD1. The V and J ends lost 7 bases and 7 bases, in that order; junction bases with no gene match: 7. This CDR3 has 13 residues. CDR1 is SGHRS, CDR2 YFSETQ, per germline. Here the CDR3 reads CASSDRVSEKLFF. CDR3 in DNA: TGCGCCAGCTCCGACAGGGTTAGTGAAAAACTGTTTTTT.

The V call is TRBV7-8, the J call TRBJ2-7; 11 bases are a match to TRBD2. Per the germline V gene, CDR1 is SGHVS and CDR2 is FQNEAQ. After removal of 5 bases from V and 3 bases from J, the junction contained 3 bases not matched to a gene. The CDR3 is 14 residues long. CDR3 in amino acids: CASSPGTSGYEQYF. The CDR3 DNA sequence: TGTGCCAGCAGCCCCGGGACTAGCGGCTACGAGCAGTACTTC. The full variable domain, with the rest looked up from reference TRBV7-8 and TRBJ2-7, is GAGVSQSPRYKVAKRGQDVALRCDPISGHVSLFWYQQALGQGPEFLTYFQNEAQLDKSGLPSDRFFAERPEGSVSTLKIQRTQQEDSAVYLCASSPGTSGYEQYFGPGTRLTVT.

This sequence joins TRBV5-6 and TRBJ1-6; possible D gene TRBD1, 5 bases. V was clipped by 4 bases and J by 9 bases, with 20 bases between them. From germline, CDR1 is SGHDT and CDR2 YYEEEE. This CDR3 is 16 amino acids long. The CDR3 spells CASSDPPGTALSPLHF. DNA for the CDR3: TGTGCCAGCAGCGACCCTCCCGGGACGGCCCTTTCACCCCTCCACTTT.

The chain joins TRBV5-1 to TRBJ2-7; 7 nucleotides match TRBD1. Germline V lookup: CDR1 SGHRS, CDR2 YFSETQ. V gave up 1 base and J gave up 5 bases; unmatched junction bases: 9. The CDR3 totals 15 residues. CDR3 nucleotides: TGCGCCAGCAGCTTGCTTCCCGAGGGACAGAACGAGCAGTACTTC. The encoded protein is CASSLLPEGQNEQYF.